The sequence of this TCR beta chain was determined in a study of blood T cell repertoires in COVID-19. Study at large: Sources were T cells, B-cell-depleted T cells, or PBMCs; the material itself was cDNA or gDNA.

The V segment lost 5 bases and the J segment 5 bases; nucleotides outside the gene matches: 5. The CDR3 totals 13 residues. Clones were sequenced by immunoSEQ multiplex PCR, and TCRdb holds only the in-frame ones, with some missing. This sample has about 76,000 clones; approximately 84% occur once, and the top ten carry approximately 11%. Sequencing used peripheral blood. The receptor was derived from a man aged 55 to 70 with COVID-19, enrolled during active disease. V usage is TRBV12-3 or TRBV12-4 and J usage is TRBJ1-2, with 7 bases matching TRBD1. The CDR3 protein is CASSTGVEYGYTF. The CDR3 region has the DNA TGTGCCAGCAGTACAGGGGTGGAGTATGGCTACACCTTC.